This T cell receptor (beta chain) was identified in a study of blood T cell repertoires in COVID-19. At the level of the study: From the United States, Italy and Spain came samples of acute and convalescent COVID-19. PBMCs, B-cell-depleted T cells, or T cells were the source of the cDNA or gDNA that made up the material.

In the original processing: Reference gene primers were amplified, and this amplification served to estimate nucleated cell counts. Profiling relied on immunoSEQ multiplex PCR, and the TCRdb table lists in-frame clones only, not all of them. V, J and clone size derive from that table, while D and trimming were established from the DNA sequence. The sample records around 220,000 clones, roughly nine tenths being singletons. Germline V gene sequence: CDR1 MNHEY, CDR2 SVGAGI. The CDR3 totals 14 residues. The ends lost 7 bases at V and 4 bases at J; junction bases unmatched: 9. This clone was observed a single time.

The source material was peripheral blood. The source of this sequence is a woman between 50 and 59 years old with acute or convalescent COVID-19. This chain connects TRBV6-5 to TRBJ1-2; 7 bases are shared with TRBD1. The CDR3 DNA reads as TGTGCCAGCAAGCCCCACAGGGGATCCTATGGCTACACCTTC. It translates to CASKPHRGSYGYTF.